Shown below are 5 T cell receptor beta chains from a single sample sequenced in a study of blood T cell repertoires in COVID-19. Using immunoSEQ multiplex PCR, the repertoire was profiled, and TCRdb retains in-frame clones only, with some absent. The sample yields about 220,000 clones, about nine tenths seen once. Sequencing input: PBMCs or T cells enriched from blood (not recorded which). These receptors all stem from a woman between 40 and 50 years old with acute COVID-19.

The chain employs TRBV6-5 and TRBJ1-1, with a possible D match to TRBD1 (5 bases). The CDR3 consists of 13 residues. V gave up 2 bases and J gave up 5 bases, with 9 bases separating them. Germline loops: CDR1 MNHEY, CDR2 SVGAGI. CDR3 in DNA: TGTGCCAGCAGTTACAAGGGGTGGACTGAAGCTTTCTTT. This translates into CASSYKGWTEAFF.

The chain links TRBV27 to TRBJ2-7, with D maybe TRBD2 (5 bases). Germline V gives CDR1 MNHEY, CDR2 SMNVEV (reference sequence). The CDR3 sequence is 13 residues long. With 4 bases removed from V and 7 bases from J, the gap between germline ends came to 14 bases. CDR3 bases: TGTGCCAGCAGTTCGACCGGGAAGGGAGAGCAGTACTTC. Amino acid sequence: CASSSTGKGEQYF.

The CDR3 is CASSLETGTPLHF. The CDR3 DNA follows: TGTGCCAGCAGCTTAGAAACCGGGACACCCCTCCACTTT. The chain links TRBV11-2 to TRBJ1-6; D gene uncertain. Germline V CDR1 and CDR2: SGHAT, FQNNGV. V dropped 0 bases and J dropped 11 bases, with 8 bases sitting between them. The CDR3 length is 13 residues.

The V and J genes are TRBV7-6 and TRBJ1-2; possible D gene TRBD1, 5 bases. This CDR3 contains 14 residues. Trimming stripped 1 base from V and 7 bases from J, with 13 bases between. Germline lookup yields CDR1 SGHVS and CDR2 FNYEAQ. The CDR3 sequence is CASSLVPAGGGYTF. The CDR3 nucleotides read TGTGCCAGCAGCTTAGTCCCGGCCGGGGGTGGCTACACCTTC.

In its sample, this clone was seen once. The chain combines TRBV19 with TRBJ1-4, with D perhaps matching TRBD1 (6 bases). The CDR3 loop spans 15 amino acids. The germline V gene encodes CDR1 LNHDA and CDR2 SQIVND (reference sequence). V was pared by 8 bases and J by 8 bases, with 21 bases between. The CDR3 DNA is TGTGCCAGTCCGCGGCCCGGGACGGACAGAGAAAAACTGTTTTTT. This translates into CASPRPGTDREKLFF.